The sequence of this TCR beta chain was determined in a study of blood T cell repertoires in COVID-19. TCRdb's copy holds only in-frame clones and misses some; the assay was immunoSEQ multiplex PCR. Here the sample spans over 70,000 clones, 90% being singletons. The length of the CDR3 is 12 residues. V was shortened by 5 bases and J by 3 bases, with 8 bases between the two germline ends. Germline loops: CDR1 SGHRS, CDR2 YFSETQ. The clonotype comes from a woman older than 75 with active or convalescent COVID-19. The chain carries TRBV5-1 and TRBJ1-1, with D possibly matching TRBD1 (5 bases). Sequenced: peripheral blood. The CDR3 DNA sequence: TGCGCCAGCAGACCGGGGGACACTGAAGCTTTCTTT. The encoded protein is CASRPGDTEAFF. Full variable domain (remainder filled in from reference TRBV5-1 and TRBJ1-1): KAGVTQTPRYLIKTRGQQVTLSCSPISGHRSVSWYQQTPGQGLQFLFEYFSETQRNKGNFPGRFSGRQFSNSRSEMNVSTLELGDSALYLCASRPGDTEAFFGQGTRLTVV.